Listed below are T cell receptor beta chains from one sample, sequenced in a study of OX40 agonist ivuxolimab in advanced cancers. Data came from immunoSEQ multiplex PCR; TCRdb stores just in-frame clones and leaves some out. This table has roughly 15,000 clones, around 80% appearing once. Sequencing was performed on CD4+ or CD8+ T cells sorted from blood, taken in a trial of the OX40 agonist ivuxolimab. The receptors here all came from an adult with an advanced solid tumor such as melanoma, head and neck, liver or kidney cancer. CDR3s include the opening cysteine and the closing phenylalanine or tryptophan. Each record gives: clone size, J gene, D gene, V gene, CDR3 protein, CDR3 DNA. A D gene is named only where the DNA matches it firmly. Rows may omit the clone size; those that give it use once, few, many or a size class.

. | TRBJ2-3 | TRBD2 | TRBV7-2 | CASSFPAGDTDTQYF | TGTGCCAGCAGCTTCCCAGCGGGGGACACAGATACGCAGTATTTT
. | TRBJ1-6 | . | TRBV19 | CASSIHVQGPNNSPLHF | TGTGCCAGTAGTATTCATGTACAGGGACCAAATAATTCACCCCTCCACTTT
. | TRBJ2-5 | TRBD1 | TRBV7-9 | CASSFPTGAMRETQYF | TGTGCCAGCAGCTTCCCGACAGGGGCGATGAGAGAGACCCAGTACTTC
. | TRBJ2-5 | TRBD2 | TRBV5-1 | CASSLVAGETQYF | TGCGCCAGCAGCCTCGTAGCGGGAGAGACCCAGTACTTC
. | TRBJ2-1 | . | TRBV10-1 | CASSDRSSYNEQFF | TGCGCCAGCAGTGACAGGAGCTCCTACAATGAGCAGTTCTTC
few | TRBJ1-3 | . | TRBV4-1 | CASMGSGNTIYF | TGCGCCAGTATGGGTTCTGGAAACACCATATATTTT
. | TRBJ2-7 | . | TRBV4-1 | CASSQDGVAEQYF | TGCGCCAGCAGCCAAGATGGAGTGGCCGAGCAGTACTTC
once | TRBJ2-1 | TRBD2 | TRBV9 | CASSFPREPGLAGESYNEQFF | TGTGCCAGCAGCTTCCCTCGGGAGCCGGGACTAGCGGGAGAGTCCTACAATGAGCAGTTCTTC
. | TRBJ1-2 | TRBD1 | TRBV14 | CASSPSPGGYGYTF | TGTGCCAGCAGCCCCTCCCCAGGGGGCTATGGCTACACCTTC
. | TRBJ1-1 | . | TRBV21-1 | CASSKERAGVGGSCTEAFF | TGTGCCAGCAGCAAAGAAAGGGCAGGGGTTGGGGGGAGTTGCACTGAAGCTTTCTTT
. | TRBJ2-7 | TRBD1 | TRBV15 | CATSRLRDSPEQYF | TGTGCCACCAGCAGACTACGGGACAGCCCCGAGCAGTACTTC
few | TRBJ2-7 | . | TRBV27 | CASSSRVSDEQYF | TGTGCCAGCAGTTCCAGGGTCTCTGACGAGCAGTACTTC
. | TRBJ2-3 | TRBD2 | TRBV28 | CASTPGPQRASGVSTDTQYF | TGTGCCAGCACTCCCGGACCCCAAAGGGCGAGCGGGGTAAGCACAGATACGCAGTATTTT
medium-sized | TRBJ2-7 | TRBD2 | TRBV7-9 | CASSLRGSGSPDEQYF | TGTGCCAGCAGCTTAAGGGGGAGCGGGAGCCCGGACGAGCAGTACTTC
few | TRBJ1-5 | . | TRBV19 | CASSDSHQPQHF | TGTGCCAGCAGTGACAGTCATCAGCCCCAGCATTTT
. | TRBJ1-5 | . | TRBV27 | CASSLRPGGDQPQHF | TGTGCCAGCAGTTTACGCCCCGGGGGGGATCAGCCCCAGCATTTT
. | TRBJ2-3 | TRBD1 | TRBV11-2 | CASSLEVGRGRMDTQYF | TGTGCCAGCAGCTTAGAGGTTGGTAGGGGGCGAATGGATACGCAGTATTTT
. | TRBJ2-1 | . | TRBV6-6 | CASSSGVEQFF | TGTGCCAGCAGTTCGGGCGTTGAGCAGTTCTTC
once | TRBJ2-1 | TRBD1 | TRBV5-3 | CASSLGDRAYNEQFF | TGTGCCAGCAGCTTGGGAGACAGGGCCTACAATGAGCAGTTCTTC
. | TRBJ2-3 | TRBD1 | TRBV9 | CASSPGGADTQYF | TGTGCCAGCAGCCCAGGGGGCGCGGATACGCAGTATTTT
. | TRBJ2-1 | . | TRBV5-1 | CASSLDRPSGINEQFF | TGCGCCAGCAGCTTGGATCGCCCGTCCGGTATCAATGAGCAGTTCTTC
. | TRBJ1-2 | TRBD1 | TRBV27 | CASSLGTGANYGHTF | TGTGCCAGCAGTTTAGGGACAGGGGCTAACTATGGCCACACTTTC
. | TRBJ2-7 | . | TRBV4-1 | CASSQRTAYEQYF | TGCGCCAGCAGCCAAAGGACCGCCTACGAGCAGTACTTC
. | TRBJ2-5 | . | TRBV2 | CASRLTVAGPQETQYF | TGTGCCAGCAGACTGACCGTGGCGGGACCACAAGAGACCCAGTACTTC
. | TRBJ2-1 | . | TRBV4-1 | CASSLAVVSSYNEQFF | TGCGCCAGCAGCCTCGCCGTAGTGAGCTCCTACAATGAGCAGTTCTTC
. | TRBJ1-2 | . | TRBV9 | CASSVGGASGYTF | TGTGCCAGCAGCGTGGGGGGGGCCTCTGGCTACACCTTC
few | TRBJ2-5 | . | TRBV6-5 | CASKGPWSQETQYF | TGTGCCAGCAAGGGTCCCTGGTCCCAAGAGACCCAGTACTTC
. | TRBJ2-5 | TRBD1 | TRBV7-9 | CASSKGQVQETQYF | TGTGCCAGCAGCAAGGGACAGGTCCAAGAGACCCAGTACTTC
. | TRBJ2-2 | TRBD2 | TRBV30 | CAWSSSGSGELFF | TGTGCCTGGAGTTCTAGCGGGAGCGGGGAGCTGTTTTTT
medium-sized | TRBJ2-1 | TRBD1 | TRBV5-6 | CASSPDRGATYNEQFF | TGTGCCAGCAGCCCTGACAGGGGGGCGACCTACAATGAGCAGTTCTTC
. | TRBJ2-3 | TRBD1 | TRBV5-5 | CASSSGTGHYF | TGTGCCAGCAGCTCCGGGACAGGGCATTATTTT